This T cell receptor beta chain was identified in a study of CD8+ T cells in alopecia areata. Reverse transcription of extracted RNA yielded cDNA, which provided the sequencing template. The data were produced by immunoSEQ multiplex PCR, yet TCRdb's version contains in-frame clones alone and is incomplete. The sample includes over 95,000 clones, 56% of them seen just once. Concerning this clone: What it binds is unknown.

General study results and limits: In blood and scalp, many expanded lesional clones persisted during tofacitinib.

V lost 0 bases to trimming and J lost 7 bases; unmatched junction nucleotides: 6. This CDR3 contains 16 residues. Germline V gene data show CDR1 as SGHRS and CDR2 as YFSETQ. The treatment here: oral pan-JAK inhibitor, 5-10 mg twice daily. CD4+ and CD8+ T cells were sorted from PBMCs stained for CD3, CD4 and CD8. This specimen was CD4+ T cells sorted from blood, taken at week 24, from a patient treated with tofacitinib. This chain uses TRBV5-1 with TRBJ2-2; 10 bases map to TRBD1. The sequence derives from a human donor with alopecia areata. The CDR3 loop is CASSLGQGAIHGELFF. CDR3 DNA sequence: TGCGCCAGCAGCTTGGGACAGGGGGCCATCCACGGGGAGCTGTTTTTT.